Each of the 27 T cell receptor beta chains below was sequenced from the same sample in a study of T-cell reconstitution after alpha-beta-depleted transplantation in children. Preparation of the TCRbeta library was carried out with unique molecular identifiers. MiXCR, run by TCRdb on the PCR reads, gives a single entry per CDR3 protein. The sample holds 450,000 to 700,000 distinct CDR3 sequences, 25% to 30% seen once. The input for sequencing was PBMCs, taken before TCRalphabeta/CD19-depleted stem cell transplant. Every receptor here comes from a boy younger than two with Wiskott-Aldrich syndrome, due to receive a stem cell transplant.

This clonotype was detected only a few times. The rearrangement uses TRBV20-1 and TRBJ2-7; possible D gene TRBD1, 7 bases. V lost 5 bases and J lost 3, with 29 bases in between. This CDR3 region has 18 residues. The germline V gene has CDR1 DFQATT and CDR2 SNEGSKA (reference sequence). The CDR3 nucleotides are TGCAGTGCTGGAGGGGGCGGAAGCGGCGGGGCAACGTTCTACGAGCAGTACTTC. Residues: CSAGGGGSGGATFYEQYF.

The chain joins TRBV12-3 or TRBV12-4 to TRBJ1-1; 7 bases match TRBD1. J gave up 1 base and V 6 bases, and 5 bases lay outside the gene matches. CDR3 length: 14 amino acids. CDR3 sequence: CASSSGQSNTEAFF. As DNA, the CDR3 is TGTGCCAGCAGCTCGGGACAGTCGAACACTGAAGCTTTCTTT.

In its sample, this clonotype was seen many times. J is TRBJ2-7 and V is TRBV5-1; no reliable D call. Trimming removed 4 bases from V and 1 base from J, with 9 bases in between. Germline CDR1 is SGHRS and CDR2 is YFSETQ. The length of the CDR3 is 13 residues. The CDR3 spells CASSLGVSYEQYF. CDR3 coding DNA: TGCGCCAGCAGCCTTGGGGTTTCCTACGAGCAGTACTTC. Together with reference TRBV5-1 and TRBJ2-7, the CDR3 gives the full variable domain: KAGVTQTPRYLIKTRGQQVTLSCSPISGHRSVSWYQQTPGQGLQFLFEYFSETQRNKGNFPGRFSGRQFSNSRSEMNVSTLELGDSALYLCASSLGVSYEQYFGPGTRLTVT.

The table lists this clonotype with a few counts. CDR3 amino acids: CASSLGDRGRYEQFF. CDR3 DNA: TGCGCCAGCAGCTTGGGGGACAGGGGGCGATATGAGCAGTTCTTC. The rearrangement links TRBV5-1 to TRBJ2-1, with 12 bases lining up with TRBD1. V shed 0 bases and J 8 bases; nucleotides not matched to a gene: 3. Germline V gene sequence: CDR1 SGHRS, CDR2 YFSETQ. This CDR3 spans 15 amino acids.

The CDR3 DNA reads TGCGCCAGCAGCGGGACAGGGAAGTCCTACGAGCAGTACTTC. Its translation is CASSGTGKSYEQYF. The gene calls are TRBV5-1 and TRBJ2-7; 9 nucleotides align to TRBD1. This CDR3 spans 14 amino acids. The ends lost 4 bases at V and 1 base at J; junction bases unmatched: 3. Per germline, CDR1 SGHRS and CDR2 YFSETQ.

The chain couples TRBV7-2 to TRBJ1-1; TRBD1 aligns across 7 bases. The trim removed 0 bases at V and 5 bases at J, leaving 9 bases unmatched. From germline, CDR1 is SGHTA and CDR2 FQGNSA. CDR3 length: 16 amino acids. This chain's CDR3 is CASSLASTPRGTEAFF. The CDR3 DNA is TGTGCCAGCAGCTTAGCCTCAACCCCCAGGGGGACTGAAGCTTTCTTT.

This chain connects TRBV20-1 to TRBJ2-3; 12 bases match TRBD2. Losses at the gene ends were 6 bases for V and 6 bases for J; bases not matched to a gene: 10. Germline CDR1 is DFQATT and CDR2 is SNEGSKA (reference sequence). This CDR3 contains 15 residues. The CDR3 sequence: CSAGWLAGGRDTQYF. In nucleotides, the CDR3 is TGCAGTGCGGGGTGGCTAGCGGGAGGGCGGGATACGCAGTATTTT.

This clonotype has only a few counts. The chain recombines TRBV29-1 with TRBJ2-1; weak D call: TRBD2 (5 bases). Trimming cost V 5 bases and J 5 bases, with 19 bases left between them. This CDR3 has 15 amino acids. Germline loops: CDR1 SQVTM, CDR2 ANQGSEA. As DNA, the CDR3 is TGCAGCGTTCGCCTAGTCGGAGGTGCACACAATGAGCAGTTCTTC. The encoded protein is CSVRLVGGAHNEQFF.

This clonotype has just one count. This sequence joins TRBV5-1 and TRBJ1-1, with D maybe TRBD1 (6 bases). The V end was cut by 2 bases, the J end by 8 bases, with 19 bases between. The germline V gene has CDR1 SGHRS and CDR2 YFSETQ. CDR3 length equals 15 residues. DNA for the CDR3: TGCGCCAGCAGCTTAACCAGGGGCGGCGAAAGAGAAGCTTTCTTT. The encoded protein is CASSLTRGGEREAFF.

In its sample, this clonotype was seen many times. In DNA form, the CDR3 reads TGCGCCAGCAGCCAAGCGGAGGGGGATGCCTACGAGCAGTACTTC. It codes for CASSQAEGDAYEQYF. The chain carries TRBV4-1 and TRBJ2-7; tentatively, D is TRBD1 or TRBD2 (6 bases each). Germline V lookup: CDR1 MGHRA, CDR2 YSYEKL. The CDR3 has 15 amino acids. V was trimmed by 1 base and J by 2 bases, leaving 12 bases between them.

This clonotype was seen a handful of times. This chain uses TRBV5-1 with TRBJ2-3, with no clear D. CDR3 size: 14 residues. Trimming took off 3 bases at V and 4 bases at J, with 12 bases between the two ends. Germline lookup yields CDR1 SGHRS and CDR2 YFSETQ. CDR3 DNA sequence: TGCGCCAGCAGCTCCACCTCGCGTCCAGATACGCAGTATTTT. The encoded protein is CASSSTSRPDTQYF.

The chain combines TRBV20-1 with TRBJ1-1, with D uncertain. The CDR3 length is 13 residues. Germline V gene sequence: CDR1 DFQATT, CDR2 SNEGSKA (reference sequence). The V and J ends lost 5 bases and 1 base respectively, with 11 bases between them. CDR3 sequence reads: CSARLNRNTEAFF. CDR3 bases: TGCAGTGCTCGATTAAACAGGAACACTGAAGCTTTCTTT.

The chain employs TRBV6-5 and TRBJ2-2, with 9 bases aligning to TRBD2. The CDR3 covers 17 residues. Trimming cost V 1 base and J 0 bases; bases outside gene matches: 3. Germline V CDR1 and CDR2: MNHEY, SVGAGI. For the CDR3, the DNA is TGTGCCAGCAGTTACTGGGCTAGCGGGGCGAACACCGGGGAGCTGTTTTTT. This gives the protein CASSYWASGANTGELFF.

This clonotype was picked up a small number of times. This sequence joins TRBV29-1 and TRBJ2-1; 9 positions match TRBD1. CDR3 length: 14 amino acids. The ends lost 3 bases at V and 6 bases at J; junction bases unmatched: 6. Germline CDR1 reads SQVTM; CDR2 reads ANQGSEA. CDR3 region: CSVDRDRVVNEQFF. CDR3 DNA sequence: TGCAGCGTTGATCGGGACAGGGTGGTCAATGAGCAGTTCTTC.

The V and J genes are TRBV20-1 and TRBJ1-5; D remains unclear. V lost 3 bases to trimming and J lost 4 bases, with 10 bases between them. The CDR3 is 13 amino acids. Germline lookup yields CDR1 DFQATT and CDR2 SNEGSKA (reference sequence). Written as DNA, the CDR3 is TGCAGTGCTAGTGAGCAGACAAATCAGCCCCAGCATTTT. Translated, it gives CSASEQTNQPQHF.

This clonotype has just a few counts. The rearrangement links TRBV7-8 to TRBJ2-7, with TRBD2 identical over 12 bases. Germline lookup yields CDR1 SGHVS and CDR2 FQNEAQ. CDR3 length equals 15 residues. Trimming removed 5 bases from V and 7 bases from J; junction bases left unmatched: 9. The CDR3 sequence: CASSPGSSGRGEQYF. The CDR3, as DNA: TGTGCCAGCAGCCCAGGCTCTAGCGGGAGGGGAGAGCAGTACTTC.

The DNA for the CDR3 is TGTGCCAGCAGCTTATTTAGCGGGAGAGGCGCCGGGGAGCTGTTTTTT. Its translation: CASSLFSGRGAGELFF. The rearrangement joins TRBV7-2 to TRBJ2-2, with TRBD2 matching over 9 bases. Germline-derived CDR1 and CDR2 are SGHTA and FQGNSA. The CDR3 runs 16 residues. The trim removed 2 bases at V and 6 bases at J, leaving 7 bases unmatched. The variable domain in full, completed from reference TRBV7-2 and TRBJ2-2, reads GAGVSQSPSNKVTEKGKDVELRCDPISGHTALYWYRQSLGQGLEFLIYFQGNSAPDKSGLPSDRFSAERTGGSVSTLTIQRTQQEDSAVYLCASSLFSGRGAGELFFGEGSRLTVL.

The rearrangement uses TRBV29-1 and TRBJ2-1, with TRBD2 matching 11 bases. This CDR3 contains 16 residues. Germline lookup yields CDR1 SQVTM and CDR2 ANQGSEA. After removal of 4 bases from V and 6 bases from J, the junction contained 11 bases not matched to a gene. This CDR3 reads CSVGRLAGGFPNEQFF. In DNA, the CDR3 is TGCAGCGTTGGACGATTAGCGGGAGGGTTTCCCAATGAGCAGTTCTTC.

This clonotype came up many times. The rearrangement uses TRBV24-1 and TRBJ1-1; D is possibly TRBD1 (5 bases). Germline assignment: CDR1 KGHDR and CDR2 SFDVKD. This CDR3 has 15 residues. The germline V and J ends were trimmed by 3 bases and 0 bases, with 10 bases remaining between them. CDR3 DNA: TGTGCCACCAGTGATACAGGCGACATGAACACTGAAGCTTTCTTT. Translating it yields CATSDTGDMNTEAFF.

This clonotype was found a few times. The gene calls are TRBV10-3 and TRBJ2-1; D gene uncertain. The germline V and J ends were trimmed by 2 bases and 11 bases, with 13 bases remaining between them. Looked up from germline, CDR1 is ENHRY and CDR2 is SYGVKD. The CDR3 contains 13 residues. Written as DNA, the CDR3 is TGTGCCATCAGTGAGAATTCTGCCGGTCAGCAGTTCTTC. It is translated as CAISENSAGQQFF.

This clonotype was counted a few times. The rearrangement uses TRBV12-3 or TRBV12-4 and TRBJ2-5, with 7 bases identical to TRBD2. The CDR3 has 14 residues. The V gene end was trimmed by 6 bases and the J gene end by 4 bases; junction bases not matched to a gene: 8. CDR3 amino acids: CASSRGEGLETQYF. The CDR3 DNA sequence: TGTGCCAGCAGCCGCGGGGAGGGGCTAGAGACCCAGTACTTC.

This rearrangement joins TRBV30 to TRBJ2-1; 8 nucleotides agree with TRBD2. Unmatched junction bases numbered 5, after V lost 2 bases and J lost 2 bases. From germline, CDR1 is GTSNPN and CDR2 SVGIG (reference sequence). The CDR3 runs to 15 residues. CDR3 amino acids: CAWSKPGLAYNEQFF. In nucleotides, the CDR3 is TGTGCCTGGAGTAAACCGGGACTAGCCTACAATGAGCAGTTCTTC. Looking up the rest from reference TRBV30 and TRBJ2-1 gives the full variable domain: SQTIHQWPATLVQPVGSPLSLECTVEGTSNPNLYWYRQAAGRGLQLLFYSVGIGQISSEVPQNLSASRPQDRQFILSSKKLLLSDSGFYLCAWSKPGLAYNEQFFGPGTRLTVL.

The chain uses TRBV3-1 and TRBJ2-5; no clear D. The CDR3 is made up of 15 amino acids. Trimming took 0 bases from V and 5 from J, leaving 13 bases between them. Germline values: CDR1 LGHDT, CDR2 YNNKEL (reference sequence). CDR3 sequence: CASSQDWQRLETQYF. CDR3 bases: TGTGCCAGCAGCCAAGACTGGCAGAGGTTGGAGACCCAGTACTTC.

This clonotype was detected a few times. V gene TRBV24-1 combines with J gene TRBJ1-2, with TRBD1 identical over 11 bases. V lost 4 bases and J lost 3; bases outside the gene matches: 3. Germline CDR1 KGHDR, CDR2 SFDVKD. The CDR3 has 15 residues. The CDR3 DNA reads TGTGCCACCAGTGACCCGGGACAGGGGGACTATGGCTACACCTTC. It codes for CATSDPGQGDYGYTF.

This clonotype was found a few times. The chain uses TRBV7-2 and TRBJ2-7; D possibly matches TRBD1 or TRBD2 (5 bases each). Germline CDR1 SGHTA, CDR2 FQGNSA. CDR3 size: 17 residues. V was pared by 6 bases and J by 2 bases, with 23 bases between. In DNA form, the CDR3 reads TGTGCCAGCAGACCTCTGGGGCTAGGGACGGTACCCTACGAGCAGTACTTC. This translates into CASRPLGLGTVPYEQYF. The full variable domain, its missing parts supplied by reference TRBV7-2 and TRBJ2-7, is GAGVSQSPSNKVTEKGKDVELRCDPISGHTALYWYRQSLGQGLEFLIYFQGNSAPDKSGLPSDRFSAERTGGSVSTLTIQRTQQEDSAVYLCASRPLGLGTVPYEQYFGPGTRLTVT.

The chain combines TRBV4-1 with TRBJ1-3, with D possibly matching TRBD1 (5 bases). CDR3 length: 17 amino acids. Trimming removed 4 bases from V and 0 bases from J, with 16 bases in between. Germline lookup yields CDR1 MGHRA and CDR2 YSYEKL. CDR3 in DNA: TGCGCCAGCAGCCTTCTCCGGGACCTGGGCTCTGGAAACACCATATATTTT. Translated, it gives CASSLLRDLGSGNTIYF.

This clonotype has just a few counts. The V gene is TRBV7-9, the J gene TRBJ2-3; no clear D. V was pared by 2 bases and J by 0 bases, with 12 bases between. CDR1 and CDR2 from the germline V gene are SEHNR and FQNEAQ (reference sequence). There are 16 residues in the CDR3. CDR3 sequence: CASSLSPVTSTDTQYF. CDR3 sequence (DNA): TGTGCCAGCAGCTTAAGTCCGGTTACAAGCACAGATACGCAGTATTTT. The full variable domain, rest sourced from reference TRBV7-9 and TRBJ2-3, is DTGVSQNPRHKITKRGQNVTFRCDPISEHNRLYWYRQTLGQGPEFLTYFQNEAQLEKSRLLSDRFSAERPKGSFSTLEIQRTEQGDSAMYLCASSLSPVTSTDTQYFGPGTRLTVL.